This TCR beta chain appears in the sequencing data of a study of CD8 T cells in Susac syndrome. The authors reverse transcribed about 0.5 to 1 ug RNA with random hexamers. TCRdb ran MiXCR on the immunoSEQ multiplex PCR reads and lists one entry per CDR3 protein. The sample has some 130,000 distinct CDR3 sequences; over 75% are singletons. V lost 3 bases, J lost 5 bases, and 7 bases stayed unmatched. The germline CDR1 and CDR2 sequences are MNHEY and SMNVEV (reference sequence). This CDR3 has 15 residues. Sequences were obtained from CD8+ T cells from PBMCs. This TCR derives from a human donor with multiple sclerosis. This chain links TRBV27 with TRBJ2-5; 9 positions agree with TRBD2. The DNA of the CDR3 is TGTGCCAGCAGTTTCCGGCGGGAGGGCCGGGAGACCCAGTACTTC. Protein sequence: CASSFRREGRETQYF.